This T cell receptor (beta chain) is from a study of cytomegalovirus exposure and HLA in healthy donors. The PCR used 60 Vbeta and 13 Jbeta primers. Sequenced by immunoSEQ multiplex PCR; TCRdb stores in-frame clones only, minus some. The table includes under 150,000 clones, around 83% detected once. Trimming removed 8 bases from V and 9 bases from J; junction bases left unmatched: 12. The CDR3 extends over 14 amino acids. Germline V gene data show CDR1 as SNHLY and CDR2 as FYNNEI. Points on this clone: What it recognizes is unknown.

Study-level findings and limits: An analysis done earlier found most TCR beta V segments productive about 87% or about 30% of the time.

The chain is built from TRBV2 and TRBJ2-1, with 8 bases identical to TRBD1. This TCR came from a girl aged 2 to 9 in good health and CMV-seronegative. The sample taken for sequencing was PBMCs. The CDR3 protein is CASESTGELAEQFF. The CDR3, as DNA: TGTGCCAGCGAATCGACAGGGGAGCTTGCTGAGCAGTTCTTC.